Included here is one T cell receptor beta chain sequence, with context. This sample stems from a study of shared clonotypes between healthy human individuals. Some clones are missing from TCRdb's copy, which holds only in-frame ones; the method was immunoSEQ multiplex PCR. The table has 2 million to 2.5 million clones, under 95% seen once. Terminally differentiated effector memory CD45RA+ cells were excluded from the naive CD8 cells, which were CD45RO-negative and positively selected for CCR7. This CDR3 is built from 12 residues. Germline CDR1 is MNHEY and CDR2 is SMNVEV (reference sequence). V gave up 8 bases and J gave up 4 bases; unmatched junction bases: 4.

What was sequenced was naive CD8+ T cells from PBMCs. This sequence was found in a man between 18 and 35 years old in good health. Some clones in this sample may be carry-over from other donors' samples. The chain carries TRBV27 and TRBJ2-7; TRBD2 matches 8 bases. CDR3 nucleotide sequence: TGTGCCAGCGGCCCTAGCGGGTACGAGCAGTACTTC. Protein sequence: CASGPSGYEQYF.